These T cell receptor beta chains were read from a single sample in a study of T cell changes during pregnancy in multiple sclerosis. Profiled with immunoSEQ multiplex PCR; TCRdb holds only in-frame clones, not every one. The data contain 55,000 to 65,000 clones, 90% to 95% of them singletons. The material sequenced was CD4+ T cells from peripheral blood mononuclear cells, taken before pregnancy. These receptors originate from a female donor with multiple sclerosis, enrolled in a pregnancy study. Both conserved end residues are trimmed from each CDR3. Each record gives: CDR3 protein, J gene, V gene.

CDR3: ASSIGDILNTEAF
J: TRBJ1-1
V: TRBV19

CDR3: ASSLVWGQMNTEAF
J: TRBJ1-1
V: TRBV11-2

CDR3: ASSRGVQGSQPQH
J: TRBJ1-5
V: TRBV7-2

CDR3: ARGGGQGAAGELF
J: TRBJ2-2
V: TRBV2

CDR3: ASSPTSPDKAF
J: TRBJ1-1
V: TRBV7-9

CDR3: ASSLISTSGRGEQY
J: TRBJ2-7
V: TRBV5-4

CDR3: SGDFGTEAF
J: TRBJ1-1
V: TRBV29-1

CDR3: ASSLTFIGQGANSGANVLT
J: TRBJ2-6
V: TRBV7-3

CDR3: ASSDIAGPTGELF
J: TRBJ2-2
V: TRBV5-8

CDR3: ASSPPLGRNDGIQY
J: TRBJ2-4
V: TRBV18

CDR3: ASSLVAGPVSTQY
J: TRBJ2-5
V: TRBV7-8

CDR3: ASSWEAVWGNQPQH
J: TRBJ1-5
V: TRBV7-2

CDR3: ASGGRGPGANVLT
J: TRBJ2-6
V: TRBV28

CDR3: ASSLRLPSGGYYNEQF
J: TRBJ2-1
V: TRBV7-6

CDR3: ASSLGEQQY
J: TRBJ2-7
V: TRBV11-1

CDR3: ASSHGTGQETQY
J: TRBJ2-5
V: TRBV7-3

CDR3: ASRSMSGSYEQY
J: TRBJ2-7
V: TRBV6-6

CDR3: ASSPTSLGEAYEQY
J: TRBJ2-7
V: TRBV4-1

CDR3: ASSISAARNTGELF
J: TRBJ2-2
V: TRBV19

CDR3: ASSPSGNTGELF
J: TRBJ2-2
V: TRBV9

CDR3: ASSFVYNEQF
J: TRBJ2-1
V: TRBV7-2

CDR3: ASSSTGKVVPQY
J: TRBJ2-5
V: TRBV7-2

CDR3: ASSPLAEAHEQY
J: TRBJ2-7
V: TRBV18

CDR3: ASSQQLAVMGDTQY
J: TRBJ2-3
V: TRBV4-2

CDR3: ASSSRGTGGSYEQY
J: TRBJ2-7
V: TRBV4-2

CDR3: ASSTNRQGAHNEQF
J: TRBJ2-1
V: TRBV7-9

CDR3: ASSLDRGGANVLT
J: TRBJ2-6
V: TRBV7-2

CDR3: ASRAAGVLTQY
J: TRBJ2-5
V: TRBV6-5

CDR3: ASSLVAGNNEQF
J: TRBJ2-1
V: TRBV7-9

CDR3: ASSQIFNEKLF
J: TRBJ1-4
V: TRBV27

CDR3: ASSVGPGGVSRETQY
J: TRBJ2-5
V: TRBV7-2

CDR3: ASSLMWGQNTEAF
J: TRBJ1-1
V: TRBV5-1

CDR3: ASSLSGEGGYT
J: TRBJ1-2
V: TRBV5-6

CDR3: ASSQRGSNLAKNIQY
J: TRBJ2-4
V: TRBV19

CDR3: ATSPGQGANEQF
J: TRBJ2-1
V: TRBV19

CDR3: ASSYSLAGGETQY
J: TRBJ2-5
V: TRBV6-5

CDR3: ASSEMAGGSSYEQY
J: TRBJ2-7
V: TRBV6-1

CDR3: SVGPQGAITGELF
J: TRBJ2-2
V: TRBV29-1

CDR3: ASSRLGASGINEQY
J: TRBJ2-7
V: TRBV7-3

CDR3: ASSMPGTLNTEAF
J: TRBJ1-1
V: TRBV19

CDR3: SVENPGQGHEQY
J: TRBJ2-7
V: TRBV29-1

CDR3: ASSPITSVGYEQY
J: TRBJ2-7
V: TRBV6-6

CDR3: ASSVVGLADLEEQF
J: TRBJ2-1
V: TRBV9

CDR3: ASSQRLRSEAF
J: TRBJ1-1
V: TRBV14

CDR3: ASSGRVLAGGLYNEQF
J: TRBJ2-1
V: TRBV27

CDR3: ASSGHGLAGGEQY
J: TRBJ2-7
V: TRBV5-4

CDR3: SVQIRQGMNTEAF
J: TRBJ1-1
V: TRBV29-1